One and the same sample provided the 17 T cell receptor beta chains below, sequenced in a study of Ad26.COV2.S vaccination and SARS-CoV-2 variants. Profiling relied on immunoSEQ multiplex PCR, and the TCRdb table lists in-frame clones only, not all of them. The table includes more than 350,000 clones, around nine tenths detected once. The treatment was: about 20 received Ad26.COV2.S at low or high dose, single or two shots; a few received placebo; per-sample allocation not given. Sample collection was performed on day 63 after the first vaccine or placebo injection. The specimen comprised peripheral blood, sampled in a trial of Ad26.COV2.S vaccine versus placebo. Receptor source: a person between 18 and 59 years old who received the Ad26.COV2.S COVID-19 vaccine or a placebo.

The rearrangement uses TRBV2 and TRBJ1-4; tentatively, D is TRBD1 (5 bases). Trimming removed 4 bases from V and 8 bases from J, with 14 bases in between. Looked up from germline, CDR1 is SNHLY and CDR2 is FYNNEI. The CDR3 totals 14 residues. The CDR3 DNA follows: TGTGCCAGCAGTGCCCGCAGGGTATACGAAAAACTGTTTTTT. Its translation: CASSARRVYEKLFF.

The CDR3 DNA follows: TGTGCCAGCAGCTTATTCGGGCAGACCTACGAGCAGTACTTC. Its translation is CASSLFGQTYEQYF. The V gene is TRBV11-2, the J gene TRBJ2-7; D unclear. Germline values: CDR1 SGHAT, CDR2 FQNNGV. Between the trimmed V and J ends, which lost 2 bases and 2 bases, there was a span of 10 bases. The CDR3 consists of 14 residues.

This clone occurred once. V is TRBV28 and J is TRBJ1-1; 7 bases line up with TRBD1. Trimming took 2 bases from V and 0 from J; bases not matched to a gene: 6. The CDR3 totals 16 residues. Germline CDR1 and CDR2: MDHEN and SYDVKM. CDR3 DNA sequence: TGTGCCAGCAGTTTAATCAGGGGGAACATGAACACTGAAGCTTTCTTT. Its translation is CASSLIRGNMNTEAFF.

This chain connects TRBV7-2 to TRBJ1-2, with D maybe TRBD1 (5 bases). CDR1 SGHTA and CDR2 FQGNSA come from the germline V gene. Between the trimmed V and J ends, which lost 4 bases and 4 bases, there was a span of 10 bases. The CDR3 consists of 13 residues. CDR3 bases: TGTGCCAGCAGCTGGGGACTGTCCTATGGCTACACCTTC. Protein product: CASSWGLSYGYTF.

V and J are TRBV6-5 and TRBJ1-2; tentatively, D is TRBD1 (6 bases). This CDR3 is built from 14 residues. V lost 0 bases and J 4 bases, leaving 9 bases between the germline ends. Germline V lookup: CDR1 MNHEY, CDR2 SVGAGI. This CDR3 reads CASSYSQGTYGYTF. CDR3 bases: TGTGCCAGCAGTTACTCTCAGGGGACCTATGGCTACACCTTC.

The gene calls are TRBV9 and TRBJ2-1; possible D gene TRBD1, 7 bases. Trimming stripped 3 bases from V and 0 bases from J, with 10 bases between. The CDR3 is made up of 15 amino acids. The germline gives CDR1 SGDLS, CDR2 YYNGEE. The CDR3 protein is CASSAGDSSYNEQFF. CDR3 in DNA: TGTGCCAGCAGCGCGGGGGACAGCTCCTACAATGAGCAGTTCTTC. Complete variable domain (other parts from reference TRBV9 and TRBJ2-1): DSGVTQTPKHLITATGQRVTLRCSPRSGDLSVYWYQQSLDQGLQFLIQYYNGEERAKGNILERFSAQQFPDLHSELNLSSLELGDSALYFCASSAGDSSYNEQFFGPGTRLTVL.

The chain uses TRBV30 and TRBJ2-1; D may be TRBD2 (5 bases). Germline CDR1 GTSNPN, CDR2 SVGIG (reference sequence). Trimming removed 4 bases from V and 10 bases from J, with 11 bases in between. This CDR3 has 11 residues. This CDR3 is CAWTGSREQFF. In nucleotides, the CDR3 is TGTGCCTGGACTGGGAGTCGGGAGCAGTTCTTC.

The gene calls are TRBV14 and TRBJ1-4; the D gene is possibly TRBD1 (5 bases). V lost 5 bases and J lost 3, with 13 bases in between. This CDR3 contains 15 residues. Germline CDR1 is SGHDN and CDR2 is FVKESK. The CDR3 spells CASSDSQGSNEKLFF. The CDR3 region has the DNA TGTGCCAGCAGCGATTCTCAGGGCTCTAATGAAAAACTGTTTTTT.

The chain links TRBV7-9 to TRBJ2-1; 13 bases agree with TRBD2. The CDR3 covers 15 residues. Germline V gene data show CDR1 as SEHNR and CDR2 as FQNEAQ (reference sequence). V shed 6 bases and J 4 bases; nucleotides not matched to a gene: 3. CDR3 in amino acids: CASRSGLAGYNEQFF. The CDR3 nucleotides are TGTGCCAGCAGATCGGGACTAGCGGGATACAATGAGCAGTTCTTC.

The rearrangement uses TRBV4-2 and TRBJ2-3; 7 bases agree with TRBD2. This CDR3 is 16 amino acids long. The V gene end was trimmed by 5 bases and the J gene end by 5 bases; junction bases not matched to a gene: 13. Germline V gene sequence: CDR1 LGHNA, CDR2 YNFKEQ. CDR3 nucleotides: TGTGCCAGCAGCTACCGCCGCGGGGAGGGCAAAGATACGCAGTATTTT. It specifies CASSYRRGEGKDTQYF.

The chain uses TRBV28 and TRBJ2-7, with no clear D. Germline CDR1 reads MDHEN; CDR2 reads SYDVKM. Trimming removed 8 bases at V and 5 bases at J, with 16 bases between. This CDR3 spans 13 amino acids. CDR3 bases: TGTGCCAGCGCCACTCGGCTTATGGACGAGCAGTACTTC. Translated: CASATRLMDEQYF.

This sequence joins TRBV5-1 and TRBJ2-5, with 8 bases fitting TRBD2. The CDR3 contains 17 residues. CDR1 is SGHRS and CDR2 is YFSETQ in the germline V gene. The V and J ends lost 4 bases and 5 bases, in that order; junction bases with no gene match: 16. CDR3 coding DNA: TGCGCCAGCAGCATCGGACTAGCACCAGGGGAGTTGGAGACCCAGTACTTC. The encoded protein is CASSIGLAPGELETQYF.

The chain links TRBV14 to TRBJ1-2; D unresolved. Germline V gives CDR1 SGHDN, CDR2 FVKESK. V lost 0 bases and J 2 bases, leaving 4 bases between the germline ends. The CDR3 sequence is 13 residues long. CDR3 sequence: CASSQELNYGYTF. The CDR3 DNA is TGTGCCAGCAGCCAAGAGTTGAACTATGGCTACACCTTC.

The genes are TRBV29-1 and TRBJ2-3, with D unclear. The CDR3 consists of 14 residues. Per the germline V gene, CDR1 is SQVTM and CDR2 is ANQGSEA. The V gene lost 2 bases and the J gene lost 0 bases, with 9 bases spanning the gap. Here the CDR3 reads CSVEIVGSTDTQYF. CDR3 coding DNA: TGCAGCGTTGAAATAGTAGGAAGCACAGATACGCAGTATTTT.

This chain links TRBV24-1 with TRBJ1-1, with 9 bases fitting TRBD1. The J segment lost 8 bases and the V segment lost 0 bases, leaving 0 bases of the junction unmatched. The CDR3 loop spans 13 amino acids. Germline V gene lookup returns CDR1 KGHDR and CDR2 SFDVKD. This CDR3 is CATSDLGTGEAFF. The CDR3 coding sequence is TGTGCCACCAGTGATTTGGGGACAGGGGAAGCTTTCTTT.

This clone was detected a few times. The junction and the germline gene differ at one end; a read error may be behind it. The chain uses TRBV7-7 and TRBJ2-7; TRBD1 agrees at 7 bases. The CDR3 has 15 amino acids. Per the germline V gene, CDR1 is SSHAT and CDR2 is FNYEAQ (reference sequence). CDR3 region: CASSLEAGGKDEQYF. CDR3 nucleotides: TGTGCTAGCAGCTTAGAGGCAGGGGGTAAAGACGAGCAGTACTTC.

As to this clone: Other DNA sequences in this sample translate to the same CDR3. V gene TRBV20-1 combines with J gene TRBJ1-1, with D perhaps TRBD1 (6 bases). The CDR3 is made up of 11 amino acids. Germline V gives CDR1 DFQATT, CDR2 SNEGSKA (reference sequence). V was cut by 4 bases and J by 3 bases, with 6 bases left in between. CDR3 in amino acids: CSANRDTEAFF. Here the CDR3 DNA reads TGCAGTGCTAACAGGGACACTGAAGCTTTCTTT.